The present TCR beta chain was sequenced within a study of regulatory and conventional T cells in RAG deficiency. Study conclusions and caveats: Shannon entropy was markedly lower and Simpson indices higher in RAG-deficient patients than control T-cell subsets. Treg unique TCR beta sequences were 90 to 100-fold fewer in Omenn syndrome and CID/AS patients than controls. Omenn patients showed >80% Treg-Tconv overlap and shorter CDR3 lengths.

V was pared by 0 bases and J by 0 bases, with 10 bases between. CDR1 and CDR2 from the germline V gene are LGHNA and YNFKEQ. The CDR3 loop spans 16 amino acids. Conventional CD4+ T cells were sorted from blood as CD25-low CD127-high cells. The data were produced by immunoSEQ multiplex PCR, yet TCRdb's version contains in-frame clones alone and is incomplete. This sample yields 25,000 to 35,000 clones, of which roughly 96% are seen a single time; 0.35% to 0.4% belongs to the top ten. In the case of this clone: Antigen unknown.

The data also belong to a second study, concerning regulatory T cells. In that study: The PCR used 52 TRBV and 13 TRBJ primers. Regulatory T cells showed the strongest V-J pair restriction and V/J gene skewing among patient repertoires.

The chain recombines TRBV4-2 with TRBJ2-3; D perhaps matches TRBD1 (5 bases). The receptor's source is a human donor in good health. The sample taken for sequencing was CD25- CD4+ T cells sorted from blood. The CDR3 coding sequence is TGTGCCAGCAGCCAAGAGGCAGGGCGGAGCACAGATACGCAGTATTTT. Translating gives CASSQEAGRSTDTQYF.